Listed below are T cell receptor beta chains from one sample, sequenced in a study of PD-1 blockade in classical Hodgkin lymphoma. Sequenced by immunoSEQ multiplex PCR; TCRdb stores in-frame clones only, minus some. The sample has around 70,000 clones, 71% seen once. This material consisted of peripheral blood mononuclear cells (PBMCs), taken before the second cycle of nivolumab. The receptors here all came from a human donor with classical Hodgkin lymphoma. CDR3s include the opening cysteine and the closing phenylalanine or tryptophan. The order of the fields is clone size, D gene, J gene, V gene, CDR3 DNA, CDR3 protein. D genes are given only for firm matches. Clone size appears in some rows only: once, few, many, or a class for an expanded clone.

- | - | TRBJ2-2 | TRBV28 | TGTGCCACTCAGACCTTCACCGGGGAGCTGTTTTTT | CATQTFTGELFF
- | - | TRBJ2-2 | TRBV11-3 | TGTGCCAGCACCTACGCCCTGGGAGACACCGGGGAGCTGTTTTTT | CASTYALGDTGELFF
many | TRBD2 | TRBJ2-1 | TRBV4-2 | TGTGCCAGCAGCCAAGCCTCCGGACTAGCGGGAGGGCTGAATGAGCAGTTCTTC | CASSQASGLAGGLNEQFF
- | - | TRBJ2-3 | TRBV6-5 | TGTGCCAGCCGTATGGCGGGGACGCAGTATTTT | CASRMAGTQYF
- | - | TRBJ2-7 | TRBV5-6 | TGTGCCAGCAGCTTCATGGAATCCTACGAGCAGTACTTC | CASSFMESYEQYF
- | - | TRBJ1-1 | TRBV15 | TGTGCCACCAGCGAAGGACAGCCTGCGACTGAAGCTTTCTTT | CATSEGQPATEAFF
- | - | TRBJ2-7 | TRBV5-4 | TGTGCCAGCAGCAACGAGGTGGGCAGCGAGCAGTACTTC | CASSNEVGSEQYF
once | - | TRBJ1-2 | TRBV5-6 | TGTGCCAGCAGGGTGGAGATCCAGAACTACTATGGCTACACCTTC | CASRVEIQNYYGYTF
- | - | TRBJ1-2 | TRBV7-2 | TGTGCCAGCAGCTTAGAGGGTCAACACTATGGCTACACCTTC | CASSLEGQHYGYTF
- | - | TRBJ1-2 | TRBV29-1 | TGCAGCGGGCAACAGGGAAATGGCTACACCTTC | CSGQQGNGYTF
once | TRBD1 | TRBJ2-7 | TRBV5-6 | TGTGCCAGCAGCTCCGGGACAGGGAGCGACGAGCAGTACTTC | CASSSGTGSDEQYF
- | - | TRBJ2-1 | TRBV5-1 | TGCGCCAGCAGCCCGCGGGTAGCGGCCCGCAATGAGCAGTTCTTC | CASSPRVAARNEQFF
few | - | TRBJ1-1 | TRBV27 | TGTGCCAGCAGTTCCACGAGGGGAGAAGCTTTCTTT | CASSSTRGEAFF
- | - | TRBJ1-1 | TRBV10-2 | TGCGCCAGCTCCTTCGCTACAGAGAACACTGAAGCTTTCTTT | CASSFATENTEAFF
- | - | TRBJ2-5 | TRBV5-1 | TGCGCCAGCAGGCTACAGGGTCAAGAGACCCAGTACTTC | CASRLQGQETQYF
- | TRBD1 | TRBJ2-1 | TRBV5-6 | TGTGCCAGCAGCTTGGTACAGGGGGCTTACAATGAGCAGTTCTTC | CASSLVQGAYNEQFF
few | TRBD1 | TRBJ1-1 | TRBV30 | TGTGCACTTGGACAGGTGAACACTGAAGCTTTCTTT | CALGQVNTEAFF